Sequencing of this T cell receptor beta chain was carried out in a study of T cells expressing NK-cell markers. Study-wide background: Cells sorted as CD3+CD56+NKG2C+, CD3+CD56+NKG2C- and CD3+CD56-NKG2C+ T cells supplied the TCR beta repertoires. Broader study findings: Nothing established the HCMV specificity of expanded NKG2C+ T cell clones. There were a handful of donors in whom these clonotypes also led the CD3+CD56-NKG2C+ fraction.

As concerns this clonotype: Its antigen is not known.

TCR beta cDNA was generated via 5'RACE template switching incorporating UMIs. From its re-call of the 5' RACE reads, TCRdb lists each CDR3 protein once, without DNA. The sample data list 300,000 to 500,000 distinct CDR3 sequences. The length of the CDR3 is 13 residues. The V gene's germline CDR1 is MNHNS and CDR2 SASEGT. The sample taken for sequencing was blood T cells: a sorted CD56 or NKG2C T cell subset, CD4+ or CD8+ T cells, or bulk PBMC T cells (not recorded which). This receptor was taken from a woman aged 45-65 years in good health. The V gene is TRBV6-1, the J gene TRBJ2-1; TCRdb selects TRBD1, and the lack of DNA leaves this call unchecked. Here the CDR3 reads CASSEGTGTEQFF.